The 25 T cell receptor beta chains in this list originate from one sample, sequenced in a study of STAT5B mutations in CD4+ large granular lymphocyte leukemia. Profiled with immunoSEQ multiplex PCR; TCRdb holds only in-frame clones, not every one. The repertoire holds some 34,000 clones, with 81% as singletons. Sequencing used CD4+ T cells from blood buffy coats. The receptors were gathered from a human donor in good health.

The chain links TRBV15 to TRBJ1-1, with D possibly TRBD1 on 5 matching bases. Germline CDR1 is LNHNV and CDR2 is YYDKDF (reference sequence). The CDR3 runs to 16 residues. Trimming took off 3 bases at V and 4 bases at J, with 18 bases between the two ends. This chain's CDR3 is CATSSSSAQGITEAFF. CDR3 coding DNA: TGTGCCACCAGCAGCAGCTCTGCCCAGGGAATCACTGAAGCTTTCTTT.

This chain uses TRBV6-5 with TRBJ2-4, with D possibly being TRBD1 (6 bases). The ends were cut back, 2 bases at V and 0 bases at J, with 11 bases in the middle. CDR1 MNHEY and CDR2 SVGAGI come from the germline V gene. This CDR3 comprises 16 residues. The CDR3 protein is CASSYRQDLAKNIQYF. Written as DNA, the CDR3 is TGTGCCAGCAGTTACAGACAGGATCTAGCCAAAAACATTCAGTACTTC.

This clone was seen more than once but under ten times. This chain connects TRBV2 to TRBJ2-7; tentative D call: TRBD2 (5 bases). V lost 7 bases, J lost 0 bases, and 13 bases lay in between. Per germline, CDR1 SNHLY and CDR2 FYNNEI. The CDR3 has 14 amino acids. The CDR3 sequence: CASTGVRSSYEQYF. The CDR3 region has the DNA TGTGCCAGCACCGGGGTCCGGAGCTCCTACGAGCAGTACTTC.

The V call is TRBV10-1, the J call TRBJ2-5, with D tentatively TRBD2 (6 bases). Germline-derived CDR1 and CDR2 are WNHNN and SYGVQD (reference sequence). The V and J ends lost 4 bases and 5 bases respectively, with 11 bases between them. This CDR3 contains 13 residues. Written as DNA, the CDR3 is TGCGCCAGCAGTGTAGGGGAGGTCGAGACCCAGTACTTC. Its protein is CASSVGEVETQYF.

This clone was seen just once. The V call is TRBV6-5, the J call TRBJ2-7; TRBD2 matches 7 bases. V gave up 4 bases and J gave up 7 bases; unmatched junction bases: 13. The CDR3 length is 15 residues. Looked up from germline, CDR1 is MNHEY and CDR2 is SVGAGI. CDR3 amino acids: CASSFMTSSLGEQYF. CDR3 nucleotide sequence: TGTGCCAGCAGTTTCATGACTAGCTCACTGGGGGAGCAGTACTTC.

The genes are TRBV10-1 and TRBJ2-1; 13 bases fit TRBD2. There are 21 residues in the CDR3. CDR1 WNHNN and CDR2 SYGVQD come from the germline V gene (reference sequence). Trimming at V came to 2 bases and at J to 9 bases, leaving 22 bases not matched to a gene. CDR3: CASSETARDRGTSGRDLEQFF. The CDR3 nucleotides read TGCGCCAGCAGTGAGACCGCCCGGGACAGGGGTACTAGCGGGAGGGACCTTGAGCAGTTCTTC.

The chain recombines TRBV5-1 with TRBJ1-6; D might be TRBD1 (5 bases). Germline V gene data show CDR1 as SGHRS and CDR2 as YFSETQ. V lost 0 bases, J lost 9 bases, and 16 bases lay in between. The CDR3 consists of 16 residues. The CDR3 sequence: CASSLDGTENGSPLHF. The CDR3 region has the DNA TGCGCCAGCAGCTTGGACGGGACGGAGAATGGTTCACCCCTCCACTTT.

This chain links TRBV18 with TRBJ2-5, with D tentatively TRBD2 (5 bases). V was clipped by 4 bases and J by 5 bases, with 11 bases between them. Germline assignment: CDR1 KGHSH and CDR2 LQKENI. The CDR3 is 13 residues long. The CDR3 loop is CASSRTARETQYF. The CDR3 region has the DNA TGTGCCAGCTCACGGACTGCTCGTGAGACCCAGTACTTC.

V usage is TRBV29-1 and J usage is TRBJ1-1, with 7 bases aligning to TRBD1. CDR1 is SQVTM and CDR2 is ANQGSEA in the germline V gene. V shed 4 bases and J 3 bases; nucleotides not matched to a gene: 8. The CDR3 sequence is 14 residues long. For the CDR3, the DNA is TGCAGCGTTGTCGGTTCAGGGGGGGACACTGAAGCTTTCTTT. Translating it yields CSVVGSGGDTEAFF.

This clone was seen a single time. V and J are TRBV7-2 and TRBJ2-7, with a possible D match to TRBD2 (6 bases). Trimming shortened V by 5 bases and J by 7 bases, and 21 bases separated the two germline ends. The CDR3 length is 15 residues. CDR1 is SGHTA and CDR2 is FQGNSA in the germline V gene. In nucleotides, the CDR3 is TGTGCCAGCAGCGCCAACCCGGGACTCCCCCTGGAGCAGTACTTC. It codes for CASSANPGLPLEQYF.

This clone has more than one count but fewer than ten. V is TRBV2 and J is TRBJ2-2; D call uncertain. CDR1 is SNHLY and CDR2 is FYNNEI in the germline V gene. The CDR3 length is 13 residues. Trimming took 7 bases from V and 4 from J, leaving 10 bases between them. The chain's CDR3 is CASKGPFTGELFF. In DNA, the CDR3 is TGTGCCAGCAAAGGACCGTTCACCGGGGAGCTGTTTTTT.

The V and J genes are TRBV28 and TRBJ1-2; D is uncertain. CDR1 is MDHEN, CDR2 SYDVKM, per germline. The CDR3 sequence is 12 residues long. With 6 bases removed from V and 5 bases from J, the gap between germline ends came to 10 bases. CDR3 DNA: TGTGCCAGCAGCCCAGGAGAATATGGCTACACCTTC. Protein sequence: CASSPGEYGYTF.

The chain links TRBV7-9 to TRBJ1-1; 7 positions match TRBD1. Germline V gives CDR1 SEHNR, CDR2 FQNEAQ (reference sequence). V lost 5 bases, J lost 2 bases, and 11 bases stayed unmatched. The CDR3 length is 16 residues. The CDR3 sequence: CASSAGRDRKNTEAFF. The CDR3 DNA reads as TGTGCCAGCAGCGCTGGCAGGGACAGAAAAAACACTGAAGCTTTCTTT.

V and J are TRBV27 and TRBJ2-3, with D unresolved. The length of the CDR3 is 13 residues. V gave up 1 base and J gave up 3 bases, with 5 bases separating them. Germline V gives CDR1 MNHEY, CDR2 SMNVEV (reference sequence). CDR3 residues: CASSLFQTDTQYF. The DNA for the CDR3 is TGTGCCAGCAGTTTATTCCAGACAGATACGCAGTATTTT.

This clone was recorded only once. The chain has TRBV18 and TRBJ2-1, with D perhaps matching TRBD2 (5 bases). Trimming shortened V by 3 bases and J by 5 bases, and 8 bases separated the two germline ends. Germline CDR1 and CDR2: KGHSH and LQKENI. This CDR3 spans 13 amino acids. The DNA for the CDR3 is TGTGCCAGCTCACCGACCGGGGACAATGAGCAGTTCTTC. Its protein is CASSPTGDNEQFF.

This clone has a single count. The chain carries TRBV5-1 and TRBJ1-3, with D possibly matching TRBD1 (6 bases). There are 16 residues in the CDR3. Germline V gives CDR1 SGHRS, CDR2 YFSETQ. Trimming left V 2 bases short and J 0 bases short, with 12 bases between. The chain's CDR3 is CASSFEQGNSGNTIYF. The CDR3 coding sequence is TGCGCCAGCAGCTTCGAACAGGGTAACTCTGGAAACACCATATATTTT.

The J gene is TRBJ2-3, the V gene TRBV11-2; perhaps TRBD2 as D (6 bases). The CDR3 length is 15 residues. From germline, CDR1 is SGHAT and CDR2 FQNNGV. Trimming left V 7 bases short and J 0 bases short, with 14 bases between. The CDR3 is CASKTWGTSTDTQYF. Here the CDR3 DNA reads TGTGCCAGCAAAACTTGGGGGACTAGCACAGATACGCAGTATTTT.

The V and J genes are TRBV11-2 and TRBJ1-1; the D is unclear. The CDR3 sequence is 11 residues long. Germline CDR1 is SGHAT and CDR2 is FQNNGV. Trimming left V 5 bases short and J 7 bases short, with 8 bases between. CDR3 DNA: TGTGCCAGCAGCCGCCGAGGTGAAGCTTTCTTT. Translating it yields CASSRRGEAFF.

V gene TRBV4-2 combines with J gene TRBJ2-6, with 12 bases lining up with TRBD1. The CDR3 totals 18 residues. Germline-derived CDR1 and CDR2 are LGHNA and YNFKEQ. V was pared by 5 bases and J by 3 bases, with 8 bases of the junction left unmatched. The CDR3 loop reads CASSVAGQGAGGANVLTF. As DNA, the CDR3 is TGTGCCAGCAGCGTGGCGGGACAGGGGGCTGGTGGGGCCAACGTCCTGACTTTC.

This chain connects TRBV5-1 to TRBJ2-7, with 9 bases matching TRBD1. J gave up 2 bases and V 4 bases, and 4 bases lay outside the gene matches. The CDR3 is 14 residues long. Germline CDR1 SGHRS, CDR2 YFSETQ. CDR3 region: CASSPRQGAYEQYF. CDR3 in DNA: TGCGCCAGCAGCCCAAGACAGGGGGCCTACGAGCAGTACTTC. Filled out from reference TRBV5-1 and TRBJ2-7, the complete variable domain reads KAGVTQTPRYLIKTRGQQVTLSCSPISGHRSVSWYQQTPGQGLQFLFEYFSETQRNKGNFPGRFSGRQFSNSRSEMNVSTLELGDSALYLCASSPRQGAYEQYFGPGTRLTVT.

This clone was seen only once. This sequence joins TRBV5-1 and TRBJ2-2; TRBD1 agrees at 8 bases. Germline V gives CDR1 SGHRS, CDR2 YFSETQ. Losses at the gene ends were 4 bases for V and 7 bases for J; bases not matched to a gene: 9. The CDR3 covers 15 residues. The CDR3 nucleotides are TGCGCCAGCAGCCCCGGACAGGGAACGGTCGGGGAGCTGTTTTTT. Translating gives CASSPGQGTVGELFF.

The chain combines TRBV4-3 with TRBJ2-7; D possibly corresponds to TRBD1 (6 bases). The V gene's germline CDR1 is LGHNA and CDR2 YSLEER. The CDR3 spans 15 residues. V gave up 0 bases and J gave up 2 bases, with 11 bases separating them. The CDR3 region is CASSQDARGAYEQYF. The DNA for the CDR3 is TGCGCCAGCAGCCAAGATGCCAGGGGTGCCTACGAGCAGTACTTC.

The J gene is TRBJ1-6, the V gene TRBV28, with D maybe TRBD1 (6 bases). V was pared by 8 bases and J by 7 bases, with 15 bases between. The CDR3 contains 14 residues. Germline CDR1 reads MDHEN; CDR2 reads SYDVKM. The chain's CDR3 is CASSTGFANSPLHF. In DNA, the CDR3 is TGTGCCAGCTCCACAGGGTTCGCCAATTCACCCCTCCACTTT.

This clone is a singleton in its sample. The chain combines TRBV18 with TRBJ2-6; 9 bases agree with TRBD1. The CDR3 totals 21 residues. Trimming took 3 bases from V and 4 from J; bases not matched to a gene: 19. The germline CDR1 and CDR2 sequences are KGHSH and LQKENI. The CDR3: CASSPNPHFPGTGSGANVLTF. For the CDR3, the DNA is TGTGCCAGCTCACCCAATCCCCATTTCCCCGGGACAGGGTCCGGGGCCAACGTCCTGACTTTC.

This clone occurred a few times. J is TRBJ1-2 and V is TRBV27, with 7 nucleotides matching TRBD1. Germline CDR1 MNHEY, CDR2 SMNVEV (reference sequence). After removal of 4 bases from V and 3 bases from J, the junction contained 2 bases not matched to a gene. The CDR3 spans 13 residues. CDR3: CASSSGQHYGYTF. DNA of the CDR3: TGTGCCAGCAGTTCGGGACAGCACTATGGCTACACCTTC.